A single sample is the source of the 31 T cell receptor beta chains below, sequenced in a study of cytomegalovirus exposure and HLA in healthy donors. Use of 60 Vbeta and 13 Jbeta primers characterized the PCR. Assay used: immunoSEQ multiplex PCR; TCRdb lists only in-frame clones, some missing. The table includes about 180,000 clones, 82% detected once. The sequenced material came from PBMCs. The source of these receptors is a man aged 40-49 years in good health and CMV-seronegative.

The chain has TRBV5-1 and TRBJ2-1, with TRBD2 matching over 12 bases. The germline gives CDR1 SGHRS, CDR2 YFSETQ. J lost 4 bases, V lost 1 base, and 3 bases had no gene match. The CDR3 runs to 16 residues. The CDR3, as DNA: TGCGCCAGCAGCTTGACACTAGCGGGGGGTTACAATGAGCAGTTCTTC. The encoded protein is CASSLTLAGGYNEQFF.

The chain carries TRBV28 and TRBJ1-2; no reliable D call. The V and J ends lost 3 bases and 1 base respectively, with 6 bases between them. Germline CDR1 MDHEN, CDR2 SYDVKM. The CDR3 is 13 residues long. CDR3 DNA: TGTGCCAGCAGTTTGGGAGTTAACTATGGCTACACCTTC. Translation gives CASSLGVNYGYTF.

The CDR3: CASSPPQRGVSDTQYF. CDR3 in DNA: TGTGCCAGCTCACCACCCCAGCGGGGGGTTTCCGATACGCAGTATTTT. This chain joins TRBV18 and TRBJ2-3; TRBD2 agrees at 9 bases. CDR3 length: 16 residues. Trimming took 0 bases from V and 6 from J; bases not matched to a gene: 7. Germline lookup yields CDR1 KGHSH and CDR2 LQKENI.

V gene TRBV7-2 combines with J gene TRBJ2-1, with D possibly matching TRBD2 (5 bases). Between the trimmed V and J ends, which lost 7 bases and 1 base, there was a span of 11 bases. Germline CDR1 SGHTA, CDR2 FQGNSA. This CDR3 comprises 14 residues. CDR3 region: CASNLGASYNEQFF. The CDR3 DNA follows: TGTGCCAGCAATTTGGGAGCATCCTACAATGAGCAGTTCTTC.

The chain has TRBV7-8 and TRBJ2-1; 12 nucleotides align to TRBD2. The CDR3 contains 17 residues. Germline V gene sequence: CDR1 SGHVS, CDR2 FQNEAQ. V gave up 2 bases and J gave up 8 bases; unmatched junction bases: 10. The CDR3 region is CASSLPGASGRGYEQFF. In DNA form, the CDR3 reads TGTGCCAGCAGCTTACCCGGAGCTAGCGGGAGGGGGTATGAGCAGTTCTTC.

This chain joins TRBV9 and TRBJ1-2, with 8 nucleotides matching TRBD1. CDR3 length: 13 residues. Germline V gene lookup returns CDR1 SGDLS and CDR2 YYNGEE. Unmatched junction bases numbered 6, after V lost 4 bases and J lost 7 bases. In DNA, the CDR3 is TGTGCCAGCAGCCCGACAGGGGCAAGTGGCTACACCTTC. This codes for CASSPTGASGYTF. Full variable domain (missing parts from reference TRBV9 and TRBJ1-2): DSGVTQTPKHLITATGQRVTLRCSPRSGDLSVYWYQQSLDQGLQFLIQYYNGEERAKGNILERFSAQQFPDLHSELNLSSLELGDSALYFCASSPTGASGYTFGSGTRLTVV.

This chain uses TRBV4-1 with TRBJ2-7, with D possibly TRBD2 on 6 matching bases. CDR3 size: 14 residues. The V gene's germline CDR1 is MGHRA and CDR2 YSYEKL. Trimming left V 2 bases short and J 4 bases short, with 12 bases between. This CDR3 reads CASSQPGAFYEQYF. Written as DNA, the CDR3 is TGCGCCAGCAGCCAACCGGGAGCCTTTTACGAGCAGTACTTC.

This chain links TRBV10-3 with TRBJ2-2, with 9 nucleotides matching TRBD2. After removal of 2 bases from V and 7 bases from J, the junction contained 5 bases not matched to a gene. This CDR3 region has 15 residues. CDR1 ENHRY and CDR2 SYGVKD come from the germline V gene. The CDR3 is CAISERGLAYGELFF. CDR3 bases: TGTGCCATCAGTGAGCGGGGACTAGCCTACGGGGAGCTGTTTTTT.

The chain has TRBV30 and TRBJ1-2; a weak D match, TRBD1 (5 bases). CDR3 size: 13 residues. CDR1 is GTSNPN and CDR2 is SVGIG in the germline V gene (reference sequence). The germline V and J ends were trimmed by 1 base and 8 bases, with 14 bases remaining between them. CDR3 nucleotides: TGTGCCTGGAGTGACTCGGCAGGGAGGGGCTACACCTTC. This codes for CAWSDSAGRGYTF.

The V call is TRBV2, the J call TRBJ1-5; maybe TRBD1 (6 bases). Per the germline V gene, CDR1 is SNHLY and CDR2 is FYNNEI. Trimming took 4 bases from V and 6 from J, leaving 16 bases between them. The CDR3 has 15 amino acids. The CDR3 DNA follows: TGTGCCAGCAGTGGGACCAGGGGATCCACTCAGCCCCAGCATTTT. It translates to CASSGTRGSTQPQHF.

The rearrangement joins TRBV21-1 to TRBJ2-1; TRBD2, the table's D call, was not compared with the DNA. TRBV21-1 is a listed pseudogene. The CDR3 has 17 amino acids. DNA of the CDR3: TGTGCCAGCAGCAAAGCTTCAAGGACTAGGGCATACAATGAGCAGTTCTTC. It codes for CASSKASRTRAYNEQFF.

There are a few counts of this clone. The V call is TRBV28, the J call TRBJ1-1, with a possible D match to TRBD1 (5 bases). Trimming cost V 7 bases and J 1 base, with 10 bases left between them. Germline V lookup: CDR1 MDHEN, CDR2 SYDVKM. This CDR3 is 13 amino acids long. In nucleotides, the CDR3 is TGTGCCAGCATCCCGGGGGAGAACACTGAAGCTTTCTTT. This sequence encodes CASIPGENTEAFF.

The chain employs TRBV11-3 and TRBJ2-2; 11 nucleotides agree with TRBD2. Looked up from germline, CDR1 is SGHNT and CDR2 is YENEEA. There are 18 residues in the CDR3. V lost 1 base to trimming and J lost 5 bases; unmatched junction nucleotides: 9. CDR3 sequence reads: CASSLGLAGGLRTGELFF. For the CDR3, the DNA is TGTGCCAGCAGCTTAGGGCTAGCGGGAGGCCTTCGAACCGGGGAGCTGTTTTTT.

The CDR3 DNA follows: TGTGCCAGCAGCTCCGGACTAGCGGTCTCCTACGAGCAGTACTTC. Protein sequence: CASSSGLAVSYEQYF. The chain is built from TRBV7-9 and TRBJ2-7; 10 positions agree with TRBD2. Germline values: CDR1 SEHNR, CDR2 FQNEAQ (reference sequence). V lost 4 bases and J lost 0; bases outside the gene matches: 3. The CDR3 spans 15 residues.

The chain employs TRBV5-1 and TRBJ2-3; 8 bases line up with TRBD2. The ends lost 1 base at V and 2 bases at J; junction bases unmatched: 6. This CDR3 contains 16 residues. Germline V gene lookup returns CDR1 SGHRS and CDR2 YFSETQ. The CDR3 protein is CASSLSTSAYTDTQYF. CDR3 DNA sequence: TGCGCCAGCAGCTTGTCGACTAGCGCATACACAGATACGCAGTATTTT.

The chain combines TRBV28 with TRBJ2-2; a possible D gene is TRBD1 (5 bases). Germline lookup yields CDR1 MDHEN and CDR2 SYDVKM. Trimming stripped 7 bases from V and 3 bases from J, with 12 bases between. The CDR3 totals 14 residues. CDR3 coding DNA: TGTGCCAGCACTAAAGGGGATCACACCGGGGAGCTGTTTTTT. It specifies CASTKGDHTGELFF.

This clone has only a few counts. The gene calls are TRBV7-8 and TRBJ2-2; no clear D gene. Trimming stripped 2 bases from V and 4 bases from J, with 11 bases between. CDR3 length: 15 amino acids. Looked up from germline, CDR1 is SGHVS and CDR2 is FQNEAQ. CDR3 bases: TGTGCCAGCAGCTTAAGCGACTCCCGCACCGGGGAGCTGTTTTTT. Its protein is CASSLSDSRTGELFF.

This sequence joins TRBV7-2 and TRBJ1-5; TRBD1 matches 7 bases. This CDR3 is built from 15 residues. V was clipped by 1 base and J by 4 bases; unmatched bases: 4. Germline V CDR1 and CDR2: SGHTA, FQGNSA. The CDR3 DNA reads TGTGCCAGCAGCTTAGGGGCAGGGGGGAATCAGCCCCAGCATTTT. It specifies CASSLGAGGNQPQHF.

In nucleotides, the CDR3 is TGTGCCAGTAAGTCAGCAGGACTAGCGTCCGGAGGGGATGAGCAGTTCTTC. Protein: CASKSAGLASGGDEQFF. The chain is built from TRBV19 and TRBJ2-1; 9 nucleotides agree with TRBD2. This CDR3 region has 17 residues. J lost 8 bases, V lost 7 bases, and 18 bases had no gene match. Germline V CDR1 and CDR2: LNHDA, SQIVND (reference sequence).

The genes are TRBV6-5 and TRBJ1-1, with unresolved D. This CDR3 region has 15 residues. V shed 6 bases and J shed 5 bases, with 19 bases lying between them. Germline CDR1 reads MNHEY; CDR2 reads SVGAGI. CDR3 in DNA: TGTGCCAGCAGGCCGCCGGGTAGACGGTTAACTGAAGCTTTCTTT. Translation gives CASRPPGRRLTEAFF.

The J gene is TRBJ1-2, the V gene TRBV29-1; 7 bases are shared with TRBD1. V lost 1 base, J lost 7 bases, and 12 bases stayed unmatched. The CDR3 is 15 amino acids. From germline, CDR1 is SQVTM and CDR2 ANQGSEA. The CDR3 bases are TGCAGCGTTGAAGCTGGGACAGCCCGCCAGGGTGGCTACACCTTC. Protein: CSVEAGTARQGGYTF.

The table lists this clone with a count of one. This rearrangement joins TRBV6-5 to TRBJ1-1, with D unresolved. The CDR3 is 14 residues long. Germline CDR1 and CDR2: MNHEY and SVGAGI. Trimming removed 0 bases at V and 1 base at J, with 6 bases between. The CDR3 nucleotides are TGTGCCAGCAGTTACTCGGGAGCGAACACTGAAGCTTTCTTT. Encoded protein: CASSYSGANTEAFF.

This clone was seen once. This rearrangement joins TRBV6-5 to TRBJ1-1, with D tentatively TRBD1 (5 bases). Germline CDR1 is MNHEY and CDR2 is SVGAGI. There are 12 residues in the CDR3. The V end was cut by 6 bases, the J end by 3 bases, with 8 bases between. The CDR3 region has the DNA TGTGCCAGCAGGGGGGGATACACTGAAGCTTTCTTT. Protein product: CASRGGYTEAFF.

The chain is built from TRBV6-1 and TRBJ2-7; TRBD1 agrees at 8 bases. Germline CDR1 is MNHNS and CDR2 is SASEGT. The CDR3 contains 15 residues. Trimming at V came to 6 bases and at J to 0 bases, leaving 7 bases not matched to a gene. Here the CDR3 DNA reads TGTGCCAGCAGCCAAGAGACAGGGGTCTCCTACGAGCAGTACTTC. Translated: CASSQETGVSYEQYF.

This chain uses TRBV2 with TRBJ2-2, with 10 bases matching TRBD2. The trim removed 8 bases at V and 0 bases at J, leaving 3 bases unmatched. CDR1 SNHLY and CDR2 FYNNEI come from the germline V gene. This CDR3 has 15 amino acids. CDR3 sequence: CASCGLAANTGELFF. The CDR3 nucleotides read TGTGCCAGCTGTGGACTAGCGGCGAACACCGGGGAGCTGTTTTTT.

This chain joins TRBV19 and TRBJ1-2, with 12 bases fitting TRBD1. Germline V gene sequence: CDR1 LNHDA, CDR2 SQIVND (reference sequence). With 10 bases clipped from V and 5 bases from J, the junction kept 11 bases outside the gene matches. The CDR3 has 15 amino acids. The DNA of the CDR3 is TGTGCCACCTCACCGGGACAGGGGGCGAATTATGGCTACACCTTC. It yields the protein CATSPGQGANYGYTF.

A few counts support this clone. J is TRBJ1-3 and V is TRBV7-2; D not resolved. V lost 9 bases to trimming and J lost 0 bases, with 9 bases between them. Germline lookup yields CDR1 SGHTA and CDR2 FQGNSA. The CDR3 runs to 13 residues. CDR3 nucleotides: TGTGCCAGTTCGACACGCTCTGGAAACACCATATATTTT. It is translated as CASSTRSGNTIYF.

In DNA, the CDR3 is TGTGCCAGCAGCGGGGGACTAGCGGGTAATGCCTACAATGAGCAGTTCTTC. It codes for CASSGGLAGNAYNEQFF. V gene TRBV5-4 combines with J gene TRBJ2-1; 12 nucleotides agree with TRBD2. Germline lookup yields CDR1 SGHNT and CDR2 YYREEE (reference sequence). J was trimmed by 2 bases and V by 4 bases; bases with no gene match: 7. There are 17 residues in the CDR3.

The CDR3 loop reads CASSPRSRQTYNEQFF. As DNA, the CDR3 is TGTGCCAGCAGCCCGCGCTCCCGACAGACATACAATGAGCAGTTCTTC. This chain links TRBV7-3 with TRBJ2-1; possible D gene TRBD1, 5 bases. In germline, CDR1 is SGHTA, CDR2 FQGTGA. Trimming took off 5 bases at V and 4 bases at J, with 18 bases between the two ends. The CDR3 consists of 16 residues.

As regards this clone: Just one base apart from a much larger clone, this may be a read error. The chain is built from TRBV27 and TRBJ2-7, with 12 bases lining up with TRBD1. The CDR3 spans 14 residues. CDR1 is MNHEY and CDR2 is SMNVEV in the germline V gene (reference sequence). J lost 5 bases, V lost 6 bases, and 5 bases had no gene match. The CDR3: CASSPGTGGHEQYF. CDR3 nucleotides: TGTGCCAGCAGCCCCGGGACAGGGGGCCACGAGCAGTACTTC.

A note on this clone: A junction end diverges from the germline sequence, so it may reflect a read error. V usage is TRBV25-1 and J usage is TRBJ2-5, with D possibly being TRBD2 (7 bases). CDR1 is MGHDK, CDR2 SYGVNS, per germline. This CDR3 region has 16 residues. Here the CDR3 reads CASSELLGGAKEAQYF. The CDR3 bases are TGTGCCAGCAGTGAATTGTTGGGGGGGGCTAAAGAGGCCCAGTACTTC.